This entry lists 18 T cell receptor beta chains sequenced from one sample in a study of T cells in Graves' hyperthyroidism and ophthalmopathy. TCR beta CDR3 regions were amplified from RNA transcripts. HTBI primers were used for first-round RT-PCR of the TCR CDR3. One entry per CDR3 protein results from TCRdb running MiXCR on the multiplex PCR reads. The sample shows some 340,000 distinct CDR3 sequences, approximately 14% of them seen only once. The sample taken for sequencing was blood. The source is a woman in her thirties or forties with Graves' ophthalmopathy.

This clonotype was seen ten or more times. This sequence joins TRBV14 and TRBJ1-5; D ambiguous. Germline-derived CDR1 and CDR2 are SGHDN and FVKESK. V lost 3 bases, J lost 7 bases, and 10 bases lay in between. CDR3 size: 13 residues. This chain's CDR3 is CASSQGLGQPQHF. In nucleotides, the CDR3 is TGTGCCAGCAGCCAGGGCCTGGGCCAGCCCCAGCATTTT.

This clonotype appeared a few times. V gene TRBV7-9 combines with J gene TRBJ1-5; TRBD1 matches at 7 bases. From germline, CDR1 is SEHNR and CDR2 FQNEAQ (reference sequence). The CDR3 is made up of 14 amino acids. The junction had 4 bases not matched to a gene; V was cut back by 5 bases and J by 3 bases. The CDR3 spells CASSPGGINQPQHF. CDR3 DNA: TGTGCCAGCAGCCCAGGGGGGATCAATCAGCCCCAGCATTTT.

This clonotype was seen many times. The chain carries TRBV12-5 and TRBJ1-2, with 11 bases identical to TRBD1. Trimming took 6 bases from V and 2 from J; bases not matched to a gene: 8. The CDR3 length is 16 residues. Germline lookup yields CDR1 LGHNT and CDR2 FRNRAP. CDR3 nucleotides: TGTGCTAGTGGAGAGGACAGGGGGCACAGGAACTATGGCTACACCTTC. This gives the protein CASGEDRGHRNYGYTF. Using reference TRBV12-5 and TRBJ1-2 for the parts outside the CDR3, the full variable domain is DARVTQTPRHKVTEMGQEVTMRCQPILGHNTVFWYRQTMMQGLELLAYFRNRAPLDDSGMPKDRFSAEMPDATLATLKIQPSEPRDSAVYFCASGEDRGHRNYGYTFGSGTRLTVV.

This clonotype was recorded a few times. The chain links TRBV5-1 to TRBJ2-1; 10 bases agree with TRBD2. The CDR3 contains 15 residues. The germline gives CDR1 SGHRS, CDR2 YFSETQ. Trimming cost V 2 bases and J 6 bases; bases outside gene matches: 5. For the CDR3, the DNA is TGCGCCAGCAGCTTTCTAGCGGGGGCCTCCAATGAGCAGTTCTTC. It is translated as CASSFLAGASNEQFF.

This clonotype was observed many times. V and J are TRBV20-1 and TRBJ2-1; TRBD1 or TRBD2 may be the D gene (5 bases each). V gave up 3 bases and J gave up 7 bases, with 7 bases separating them. Germline V gene sequence: CDR1 DFQATT, CDR2 SNEGSKA (reference sequence). This CDR3 comprises 11 residues. The CDR3: CSASEGNEQFF. As DNA, the CDR3 is TGCAGTGCTAGCGAGGGGAATGAGCAGTTCTTC.

This clonotype was counted between two and nine times. The chain links TRBV5-6 to TRBJ1-2, with D perhaps TRBD1 (5 bases). The V end lost 0 bases, the J end lost 2 bases, and 14 bases lay between the germline ends. The CDR3 contains 16 residues. Germline CDR1 SGHDT, CDR2 YYEEEE. The chain's CDR3 is CASSLDEGRGNYGYTF. CDR3 nucleotides: TGTGCCAGCAGCTTGGATGAGGGACGTGGAAACTATGGCTACACCTTC.

This clonotype was seen a handful of times. A much larger clone lies a single base off, so this may be a read error. This chain links TRBV7-8 with TRBJ2-2; possibly TRBD1 or TRBD2 for D (5 bases each). Germline assignment: CDR1 SGHVS and CDR2 FQNEAQ. The CDR3 loop spans 15 amino acids. This CDR3 reads CASSLKRSDTGELLF. The DNA for the CDR3 is TGTGCCAGCAGCTTAAAGCGGTCGGACACCGGGGAGCTGCTTTTT.

Ten or more counts support this clonotype. The chain has TRBV7-2 and TRBJ1-1, with 7 bases aligning to TRBD1. The V and J ends lost 5 bases and 6 bases, in that order; junction bases with no gene match: 9. Looked up from germline, CDR1 is SGHTA and CDR2 is FQGNSA. CDR3 length equals 14 residues. This CDR3 is CASSLRQGIPEAFF. The CDR3 DNA sequence: TGTGCCAGCAGCCTCCGACAGGGCATACCTGAAGCTTTCTTT.

This clonotype was counted many times. The J gene is TRBJ1-5, the V gene TRBV4-1, with 8 bases that match TRBD1. The trim removed 4 bases at V and 11 bases at J, leaving 10 bases unmatched. The CDR3 totals 14 residues. Germline CDR1 is MGHRA and CDR2 is YSYEKL. CDR3 bases: TGCGCCAGCAGCCCTGGACAGGGAATCTTGACCCAGCATTTT. This sequence encodes CASSPGQGILTQHF.

This clonotype was observed at least ten times. The V call is TRBV27, the J call TRBJ2-7; 8 bases are a match to TRBD2. V lost 7 bases, J lost 2 bases, and 13 bases stayed unmatched. This CDR3 contains 16 residues. CDR1 and CDR2 from the germline V gene are MNHEY and SMNVEV (reference sequence). CDR3 loop: CASTPFLTSGTYEQYF. CDR3 DNA sequence: TGTGCCAGCACCCCCTTTCTAACTAGCGGCACCTACGAGCAGTACTTC.

This clonotype was found many times. The J gene is TRBJ2-5, the V gene TRBV14, with 9 bases fitting TRBD1. The V gene's germline CDR1 is SGHDN and CDR2 FVKESK. The CDR3 is made up of 17 amino acids. V dropped 5 bases and J dropped 1; count of bases not matched to a gene: 11. CDR3 loop: CASSTRTGAILQETQYF. The CDR3 DNA reads as TGTGCCAGCAGCACTCGGACAGGGGCGATTCTCCAAGAGACCCAGTACTTC.

This clonotype has at least ten counts. The rearrangement uses TRBV12-3 or TRBV12-4 and TRBJ2-1; 7 bases line up with TRBD2. CDR3 length: 15 residues. With V trimmed by 8 bases and J by 1 base, 8 bases remained unmatched. DNA of the CDR3: TGTGCCAGCGGAAAACTAGCGAGGTCCTACAATGAGCAGTTCTTC. Residues: CASGKLARSYNEQFF.

CDR3 in DNA: TGTGCCAGCAGCTTAGAAGGGTTCTCACCCCTCCACTTT. Encoded protein: CASSLEGFSPLHF. The gene calls are TRBV7-2 and TRBJ1-6, with no clear D. Per germline, CDR1 SGHTA and CDR2 FQGNSA. V lost 1 base and J 10 bases, leaving 8 bases between the germline ends. The CDR3 has 13 amino acids.

The V call is TRBV6-1, the J call TRBJ2-5; D unresolved. The CDR3 has 13 amino acids. The germline V gene encodes CDR1 MNHNS and CDR2 SASEGT. The ends were cut back, 3 bases at V and 1 base at J, with 6 bases in the middle. CDR3 in amino acids: CASSDQTQETQYF. The CDR3 DNA is TGTGCCAGCAGTGACCAGACCCAAGAGACCCAGTACTTC.

This clonotype appeared a few times. This sequence joins TRBV12-3 or TRBV12-4 and TRBJ2-2; possibly TRBD2 for D (6 bases). The CDR3 contains 14 residues. Trimming took off 8 bases at V and 6 bases at J, with 16 bases between the two ends. The CDR3, as DNA: TGTGCCAGCTTACTATGGAAGCGGGCCGGGGAGCTGTTTTTT. Translating it yields CASLLWKRAGELFF.

This clonotype showed up many times. The chain recombines TRBV28 with TRBJ2-1; D ambiguous. The CDR3 is made up of 18 amino acids. Germline V gene sequence: CDR1 MDHEN, CDR2 SYDVKM. V was cut by 3 bases and J by 4 bases, with 22 bases left in between. CDR3 bases: TGTGCCAGCAGTTTGTATTGGGGTTCCGATACTACGTACAATGAGCAGTTCTTC. Translating it yields CASSLYWGSDTTYNEQFF.

This chain links TRBV30 with TRBJ2-7; 10 nucleotides line up with TRBD1. This CDR3 region has 13 residues. Germline V gene lookup returns CDR1 GTSNPN and CDR2 SVGIG (reference sequence). V shed 3 bases and J 2 bases; nucleotides not matched to a gene: 1. This CDR3 reads CAWRDRGTYEQYF. The CDR3 DNA reads TGTGCCTGGAGGGACAGGGGGACCTACGAGCAGTACTTC.

The chain carries TRBV5-1 and TRBJ2-1; D ambiguous. CDR1 and CDR2 (germline): SGHRS, YFSETQ. The CDR3 contains 14 residues. V was cut by 7 bases and J by 0 bases, with 11 bases left in between. In DNA form, the CDR3 reads TGCGCCAGCCGCCCCCCGGGCTCCTACAATGAGCAGTTCTTC. It specifies CASRPPGSYNEQFF.